These 27 T cell receptor beta chains share one sample of origin, sequenced in a study of blood T cell repertoires in COVID-19. The table came from immunoSEQ multiplex PCR; TCRdb's copy has only in-frame clones and leaves some out. The sample has 150,000 to 200,000 clones, around 80% seen once; the top ten hold about 6.3%. Sequenced sample: peripheral blood. Receptors originate from a man aged 55-75 years with acute or convalescent COVID-19.

The chain joins TRBV19 to TRBJ2-1; 11 positions match TRBD1. The CDR3 extends over 13 amino acids. V gave up 8 bases and J gave up 8 bases; unmatched junction bases: 5. CDR1 LNHDA and CDR2 SQIVND come from the germline V gene (reference sequence). The CDR3 spells CASVGQGAYEQFF. In DNA, the CDR3 is TGTGCCAGTGTAGGACAGGGGGCGTATGAGCAGTTCTTC.

This clone was seen a single time. The V and J genes are TRBV6-1 and TRBJ2-7; TRBD2 agrees at 8 bases. CDR3 size: 14 residues. Germline V gene data show CDR1 as MNHNS and CDR2 as SASEGT. The J segment lost 4 bases and the V segment lost 1 base, leaving 3 bases of the junction unmatched. The CDR3 sequence is CASSEVGLAYEQYF. For the CDR3, the DNA is TGTGCCAGCAGTGAAGTTGGACTAGCTTACGAGCAGTACTTC.

This clone was counted between two and nine times. This chain connects TRBV4-1 to TRBJ1-2, with TRBD1 as a possible D gene (5 bases). V was pared by 4 bases and J by 1 base, with 16 bases between. This CDR3 has 16 residues. Germline CDR1 and CDR2: MGHRA and YSYEKL. CDR3 protein: CASSPGLRGNNYGYTF. CDR3 coding DNA: TGCGCCAGCAGCCCGGGGTTACGGGGGAATAACTATGGCTACACCTTC.

This clone was detected many times. This sequence joins TRBV6-5 and TRBJ1-2, with D uncertain. The CDR3 has 13 amino acids. Germline loops: CDR1 MNHEY, CDR2 SVGAGI. Trimming stripped 0 bases from V and 7 bases from J, with 9 bases between. Here the CDR3 DNA reads TGTGCCAGCAGTTACTCCTCACAGACTGGCTACACCTTC. As protein: CASSYSSQTGYTF.

The chain combines TRBV20-1 with TRBJ2-5; unclear D gene. CDR1 is DFQATT and CDR2 is SNEGSKA in the germline V gene (reference sequence). The CDR3 totals 15 residues. With 5 bases removed from V and 4 bases from J, the gap between germline ends came to 20 bases. CDR3 sequence reads: CSAGVGNSRAETQYF. The DNA for the CDR3 is TGCAGTGCTGGTGTTGGTAATTCACGAGCAGAGACCCAGTACTTC.

This clone occurred a few times. The chain carries TRBV2 and TRBJ1-2, with TRBD1 as a possible D gene (6 bases). Trimming shortened V by 7 bases and J by 13 bases, and 16 bases separated the two germline ends. Germline loops: CDR1 SNHLY, CDR2 FYNNEI. This CDR3 has 11 residues. The CDR3 region is CASNEGVGATF. CDR3 in DNA: TGTGCCAGCAACGAGGGCGTGGGGGCCACCTTC.

This CDR3 reads CASSPWDRTNIQYF. In nucleotides, the CDR3 is TGTGCCAGCAGCCCCTGGGACAGAACCAACATTCAGTACTTC. The chain is built from TRBV7-2 and TRBJ2-4; 7 bases agree with TRBD1. Germline values: CDR1 SGHTA, CDR2 FQGNSA. Trimming took 5 bases from V and 7 from J; bases not matched to a gene: 8. The CDR3 has 14 residues.

The chain uses TRBV7-9 and TRBJ2-3, with 10 bases matching TRBD2. There are 17 residues in the CDR3. CDR1 SEHNR and CDR2 FQNEAQ come from the germline V gene (reference sequence). Germline trimming cut 0 bases from V and 11 bases from J; bases unmatched to any gene: 14. CDR3 sequence (DNA): TGTGCCAGCAGCTTAGCTGGACTAGCGGAAAGGGGCAGCGGGCAGTATTTT. Protein product: CASSLAGLAERGSGQYF. Using reference TRBV7-9 and TRBJ2-3 for the parts outside the CDR3, the full variable domain is DTGVSQNPRHKITKRGQNVTFRCDPISEHNRLYWYRQTLGQGPEFLTYFQNEAQLEKSRLLSDRFSAERPKGSFSTLEIQRTEQGDSAMYLCASSLAGLAERGSGQYFGPGTRLTVL.

The rearrangement uses TRBV15 and TRBJ2-1; 10 nucleotides line up with TRBD2. The CDR3 has 15 residues. Per the germline V gene, CDR1 is LNHNV and CDR2 is YYDKDF (reference sequence). Trimming cost V 4 bases and J 6 bases; bases outside gene matches: 6. CDR3 coding DNA: TGTGCCACCAGCAATGAGCGGGGGGGCTCCAATGAGCAGTTCTTC. Translating gives CATSNERGGSNEQFF.

The chain links TRBV6-5 to TRBJ1-5; TRBD1 matches 7 bases. This CDR3 has 13 amino acids. CDR1 MNHEY and CDR2 SVGAGI come from the germline V gene. Trimming removed 6 bases from V and 7 bases from J; junction bases left unmatched: 6. The CDR3 nucleotides are TGTGCCAGCAGGAGGACAGGTGAACAGCCCCAGCATTTT. Amino acids: CASRRTGEQPQHF.

The sample holds a few counts of this clone. The chain links TRBV6-5 to TRBJ2-1, with TRBD1 as a possible D gene (6 bases). Trimming shortened V by 7 bases and J by 2 bases, and 12 bases separated the two germline ends. The CDR3 has 14 amino acids. The germline V gene has CDR1 MNHEY and CDR2 SVGAGI. The CDR3 protein is CASKAQGPYNEQFF. CDR3 DNA: TGTGCCAGCAAAGCACAGGGCCCCTACAATGAGCAGTTCTTC.

The chain uses TRBV2 and TRBJ2-1; D may be TRBD1 (7 bases). The germline V gene encodes CDR1 SNHLY and CDR2 FYNNEI. V lost 2 bases, J lost 9 bases, and 8 bases lay in between. The CDR3 is made up of 12 amino acids. The DNA for the CDR3 is TGTGCCAGCAGTGAACAGGGGGGTGAGCAGTTCTTC. Translation: CASSEQGGEQFF.

The chain links TRBV6-5 to TRBJ2-1; 7 nucleotides align to TRBD1. The V gene's germline CDR1 is MNHEY and CDR2 SVGAGI. The CDR3 loop spans 15 amino acids. V was pared by 2 bases and J by 5 bases, with 6 bases of the junction left unmatched. The DNA for the CDR3 is TGTGCCAGCAGTTACGGCAGGGGGATACACAATGAGCAGTTCTTC. This sequence encodes CASSYGRGIHNEQFF.

This clone occurred once. For the CDR3, the DNA is TGCGCCACCAGCAGCGGGGTCAGCAATCAGCCCCAGCATTTT. This translates into CATSSGVSNQPQHF. The chain links TRBV10-2 to TRBJ1-5, with D unclear. The germline V and J ends were trimmed by 10 bases and 1 base, with 14 bases remaining between them. This CDR3 spans 14 amino acids. Germline CDR1 WSHSY, CDR2 SAAADI.

The chain joins TRBV4-1 to TRBJ1-5; TRBD1 is a possible D gene (6 bases). Germline V gene sequence: CDR1 MGHRA, CDR2 YSYEKL. The CDR3 extends over 16 amino acids. The V end was cut by 5 bases, the J end by 5 bases, with 19 bases between. The CDR3 is CASSASFDRPYQPQHF. The CDR3 DNA sequence: TGCGCCAGCAGCGCCAGCTTCGACAGGCCATATCAGCCCCAGCATTTT.

The chain employs TRBV11-3 and TRBJ2-2; the match to TRBD2 covers 7 bases. The junction had 10 bases not matched to a gene; V was cut back by 3 bases and J by 6 bases. Looked up from germline, CDR1 is SGHNT and CDR2 is YENEEA. The CDR3 is made up of 16 amino acids. CDR3 sequence (DNA): TGTGCCAGCAGCTTTGGATTTACTAGCGAGGCCGGGGAGCTGTTTTTT. Its protein product is CASSFGFTSEAGELFF.

The rearrangement links TRBV6-2 or TRBV6-3 to TRBJ1-1; no clear D. CDR3 length equals 14 residues. The ends were cut back, 2 bases at V and 5 bases at J, with 12 bases in the middle. Germline lookup yields CDR1 MNHEY and CDR2 SVGEGT. The CDR3 loop is CASSYQIRGTEAFF. The CDR3 DNA sequence: TGTGCCAGCAGTTACCAGATCAGAGGGACTGAAGCTTTCTTT.

This sequence joins TRBV7-6 and TRBJ1-5; 7 bases match TRBD1. The CDR3 is 15 amino acids. Trimming at V came to 5 bases and at J to 3 bases, leaving 7 bases not matched to a gene. Looked up from germline, CDR1 is SGHVS and CDR2 is FNYEAQ. The CDR3 loop reads CASSPVRGPNQPQHF. The CDR3, as DNA: TGTGCCAGCAGCCCGGTGAGGGGGCCCAATCAGCCCCAGCATTTT. The complete variable domain, with remaining parts taken from reference TRBV7-6 and TRBJ1-5, reads GAGVSQSPRYKVTKRGQDVALRCDPISGHVSLYWYRQALGQGPEFLTYFNYEAQQDKSGLPNDRFSAERPEGSISTLTIQRTEQRDSAMYRCASSPVRGPNQPQHFGDGTRLSIL.

The table lists this clone with a few counts. This chain uses TRBV7-2 with TRBJ1-3; 8 nucleotides agree with TRBD1. The CDR3 loop spans 17 amino acids. Germline trimming cut 5 bases from V and 0 bases from J; bases unmatched to any gene: 9. CDR1 and CDR2 (germline): SGHTA, FQGNSA. The CDR3 protein is CASSLYTDRGSGNTIYF. Here the CDR3 DNA reads TGTGCCAGCAGCCTCTATACCGACAGGGGCTCTGGAAACACCATATATTTT.

The chain joins TRBV27 to TRBJ2-7; a possible D gene is TRBD1 (6 bases). Trimming removed 6 bases from V and 0 bases from J, with 12 bases in between. The CDR3 extends over 14 amino acids. Looked up from germline, CDR1 is MNHEY and CDR2 is SMNVEV (reference sequence). DNA of the CDR3: TGTGCCAGCAGGGAAGGACAGAACTCCTACGAGCAGTACTTC. Translated: CASREGQNSYEQYF.

The chain links TRBV4-2 to TRBJ1-1; D may be TRBD1 (6 bases). The germline V and J ends were trimmed by 0 bases and 4 bases, with 15 bases remaining between them. Germline V gives CDR1 LGHNA, CDR2 YNFKEQ. This CDR3 comprises 16 residues. For the CDR3, the DNA is TGTGCCAGCAGCCAAGATGCGAGGGGGAGAGGCACTGAAGCTTTCTTT. Its protein is CASSQDARGRGTEAFF.

The rearrangement links TRBV19 to TRBJ2-7; 9 positions match TRBD1. This CDR3 contains 14 residues. V was pared by 5 bases and J by 12 bases, with 14 bases of the junction left unmatched. Germline V gives CDR1 LNHDA, CDR2 SQIVND (reference sequence). CDR3 bases: TGTGCCAGTAGTCCTCCGGACAGGGGAGTCCCCCTGTACTTC. Amino acids: CASSPPDRGVPLYF.

This clone was seen only a few times. The chain recombines TRBV5-1 with TRBJ1-1; 9 bases align to TRBD1. V was pared by 2 bases and J by 5 bases, with 7 bases of the junction left unmatched. Germline CDR1 and CDR2: SGHRS and YFSETQ. The CDR3 runs 15 residues. For the CDR3, the DNA is TGCGCCAGCAGCTTATTACAGGGGGCGAAAACTGAAGCTTTCTTT. It is translated as CASSLLQGAKTEAFF.

This clone has more than one count but fewer than ten. The V call is TRBV3-1 (or the pseudogene TRBV3-2), the J call TRBJ1-4; 7 bases are a match to TRBD1. V lost 0 bases and J lost 7; bases outside the gene matches: 5. Germline CDR1 reads LGHDT; CDR2 reads YNNKEL (reference sequence). The CDR3 has 15 residues. The CDR3 nucleotides read TGTGCCAGCAGCCAAGAACAGGGGTGGAGTGAAAAACTGTTTTTT. Translation: CASSQEQGWSEKLFF.

The gene calls are TRBV7-8 and TRBJ1-2; D not certain. The CDR3 totals 13 residues. Germline CDR1 SGHVS, CDR2 FQNEAQ. V lost 5 bases, J lost 8 bases, and 15 bases lay in between. This CDR3 is CASSAIKVGGYTF. The CDR3, as DNA: TGTGCCAGCAGCGCAATTAAGGTGGGCGGCTACACCTTC.

CDR3 protein: CASYTGGGQPQHF. Here the CDR3 DNA reads TGTGCCAGTTATACAGGGGGCGGCCAGCCCCAGCATTTT. The chain is built from TRBV19 and TRBJ1-5; 9 nucleotides agree with TRBD1. Trimming cost V 8 bases and J 7 bases; bases outside gene matches: 6. This CDR3 has 13 amino acids. Looked up from germline, CDR1 is LNHDA and CDR2 is SQIVND (reference sequence).

V usage is TRBV5-6 and J usage is TRBJ1-1, with D unclear. The V gene's germline CDR1 is SGHDT and CDR2 YYEEEE. V was cut by 2 bases and J by 0 bases, with 8 bases left in between. CDR3 size: 14 residues. The CDR3 here is CASSFMRMNTEAFF. For the CDR3, the DNA is TGTGCCAGCAGCTTCATGAGGATGAACACTGAAGCTTTCTTT.